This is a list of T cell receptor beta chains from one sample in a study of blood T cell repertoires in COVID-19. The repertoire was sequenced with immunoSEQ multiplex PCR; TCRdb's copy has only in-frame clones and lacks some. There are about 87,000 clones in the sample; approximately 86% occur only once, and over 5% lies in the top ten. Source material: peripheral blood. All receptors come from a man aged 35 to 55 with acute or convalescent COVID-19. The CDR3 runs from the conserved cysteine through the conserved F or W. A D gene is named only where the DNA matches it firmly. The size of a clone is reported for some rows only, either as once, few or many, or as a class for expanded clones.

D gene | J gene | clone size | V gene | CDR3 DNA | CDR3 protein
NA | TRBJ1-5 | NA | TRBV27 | TGTGCCAGCAGTTTAGGGGGGACGAGTCAGCCCCAGCATTTT | CASSLGGTSQPQHF
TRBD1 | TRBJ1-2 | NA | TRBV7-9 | TGTGCCAGCAGCTCCTCGGCGGGACAGGGGGTACATGGCTACACCTTC | CASSSSAGQGVHGYTF
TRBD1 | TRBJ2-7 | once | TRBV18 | TGTGCCAGCTCACCTCGGACAGGGATCCACGAGCAGTACTTC | CASSPRTGIHEQYF
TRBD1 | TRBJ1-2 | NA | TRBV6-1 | TGTGCCAGCAGTGATCGACAGGGGTCTGGCTACACCTTC | CASSDRQGSGYTF
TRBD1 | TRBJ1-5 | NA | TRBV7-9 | TGTGCCAGCAGCCCGTCTCCAGGGGGCCTTAGCAATCAGCCCCAGCATTTT | CASSPSPGGLSNQPQHF
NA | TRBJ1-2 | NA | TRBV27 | TGTGCCAGCAGCCTTAACAGGGCCTACGGCTACACCTTC | CASSLNRAYGYTF
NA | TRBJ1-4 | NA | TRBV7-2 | TGTGCCAGCAGCTTATTAGGCCGAGGAGGGGAAAAACTGTTTTTT | CASSLLGRGGEKLFF
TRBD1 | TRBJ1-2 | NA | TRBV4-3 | TGCGCCAGCAGCCAAAACGTACAGGGGGCGCAGGGCTATGGCTACACCTTC | CASSQNVQGAQGYGYTF
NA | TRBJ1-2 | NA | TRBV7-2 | TGTGCCGCATCGGCAGATTCGGGCTATGGCTACACCTTC | CAASADSGYGYTF
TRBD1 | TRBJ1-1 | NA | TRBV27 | TGTGCCAGCCGGGGAGGGACAGGCAACACTGAAGCTTTCTTT | CASRGGTGNTEAFF
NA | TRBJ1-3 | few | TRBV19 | TGTGCCAGTAGTATCGACAGAGAAGGAAACACCATATATTTT | CASSIDREGNTIYF
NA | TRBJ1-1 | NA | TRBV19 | TGTGCCAGTAGTATAGACAGGGCTACTGAAGCTTTCTTT | CASSIDRATEAFF
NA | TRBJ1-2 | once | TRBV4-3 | TGCGCCAGCAGCCAAGAACGTCGGGATGGCTACACCTTC | CASSQERRDGYTF
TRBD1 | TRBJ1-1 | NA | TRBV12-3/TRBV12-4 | TGTGCCAGCAGTTTAGGACAGGGGTTAGAAGCTTTCTTT | CASSLGQGLEAFF
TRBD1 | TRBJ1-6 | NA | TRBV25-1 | TGTGCCAGCAGTGAAGCGGGACAGGGGGATACTTCACCCCTCCACTTT | CASSEAGQGDTSPLHF
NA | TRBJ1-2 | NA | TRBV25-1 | TGTGCCAGCAGTGAAGTCGTGTCCCAGGGCTATGGCTACACCTTC | CASSEVVSQGYGYTF
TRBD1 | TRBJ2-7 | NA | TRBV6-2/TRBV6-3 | TGTGCCAGCAGTTTTCCGAATCGATTGGACAGGGGGCAGATCTTGTACGAGCAGTACTTC | CASSFPNRLDRGQILYEQYF
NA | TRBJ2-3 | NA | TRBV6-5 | TGTGCCAGCGCCGCCACTAGCAGCACAGATACGCAGTATTTT | CASAATSSTDTQYF
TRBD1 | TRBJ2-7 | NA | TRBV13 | TGTGCCAGCAGCTTAGGCAGGACAGGGCGTAGTGCCTACGAGCAGTACTTC | CASSLGRTGRSAYEQYF
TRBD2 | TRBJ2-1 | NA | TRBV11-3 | TGTGCCAGCAGCTCTAGCGGGGGCCATCAGTTCTTC | CASSSSGGHQFF
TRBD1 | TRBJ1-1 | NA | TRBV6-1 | TGTGCCAGCAGTGTGCTCAGGGGGCCAAGTTTCCTCACTGAAGCTTTCTTT | CASSVLRGPSFLTEAFF
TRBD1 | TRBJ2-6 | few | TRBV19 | TGTGCCACCGCGGGACAGGGTAGCGGTGGGGCCAACGTCCTGACTTTC | CATAGQGSGGANVLTF
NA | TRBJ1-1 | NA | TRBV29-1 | TGCAGCGTTGCCGGGAACGCCTTATTTGAAGCTTTCTTT | CSVAGNALFEAFF
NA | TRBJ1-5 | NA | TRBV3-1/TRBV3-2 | TGTGCCAGCAGCCAAGATCCCAGGACGGGGGGATATAGCAATCAGCCCCAGCATTTT | CASSQDPRTGGYSNQPQHF
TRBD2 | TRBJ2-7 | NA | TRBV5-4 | TGTGCCAGCAGCCCAGCCCCTCAGCGGGAGAGTTACGAGCAGTACTTC | CASSPAPQRESYEQYF
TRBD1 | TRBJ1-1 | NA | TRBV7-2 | TGTGCCAGCAGCTTAGGACAGGGGGAAAACACTGAAGCTTTCTTT | CASSLGQGENTEAFF